This TCR beta chain derives from a study of blood T cell repertoires in COVID-19. Study-level background: In each case, the material was cDNA or gDNA derived from T cells, B-cell-depleted T cells, or PBMCs.

Trimming stripped 2 bases from V and 4 bases from J, with 9 bases between. Germline V CDR1 and CDR2: MDHEN, SYDVKM. The CDR3 sequence is 13 residues long. Measured with immunoSEQ multiplex PCR; TCRdb has only the in-frame clones, and not every one. Counted here are 99,000 or so clones, 87% occurring once; the ten biggest clones make up over 12%. The sample taken for sequencing was peripheral blood. The rearrangement uses TRBV28 and TRBJ2-7; a weak D match, TRBD1 (5 bases). The TCR comes from a man in his forties or fifties with acute or convalescent COVID-19. This chain's CDR3 is CASSLGAGYEQYF. In DNA form, the CDR3 reads TGTGCCAGCAGTTTAGGGGCAGGGTACGAGCAGTACTTC. Full variable domain (outside the CDR3, taken from reference TRBV28 and TRBJ2-7): DVKVTQSSRYLVKRTGEKVFLECVQDMDHENMFWYRQDPGLGLRLIYFSYDVKMKEKGDIPEGYSVSREKKERFSLILESASTNQTSMYLCASSLGAGYEQYFGPGTRLTVT.